The present entry profiles one T cell receptor (beta chain) with its context. Its antigen is undetermined. CDR3 length: 13 amino acids. Germline CDR1 is MNHNS and CDR2 is SASEGT. V lost 7 bases to trimming and J lost 1 base, with 8 bases between them. The sample comes from a study of cytomegalovirus exposure and HLA in healthy donors. Primers: 60 Vbeta forward and 13 Jbeta reverse. In the original processing: There were about 88 million unique TCR beta chains by a later count, and around 10 million of them were shared. Assay used: immunoSEQ multiplex PCR; TCRdb lists only in-frame clones, some missing. The V and J calls and clone size are taken from that table; D and trimming were inferred from the DNA. Among around 130,000 clones listed, 65% to 75% were seen once. Overall study findings and caveats: TCR sequences were mostly rare, though some public TCRs occurred in many donors. A reported reduction in N-insertions relative to the approximately 640-donor mean was seen in an Asian-associated ancestry cluster in a later analysis.

Sequencing was done on a sample of PBMCs. The source is a woman aged 45-60 years in good health and CMV-seropositive. V and J are TRBV6-1 and TRBJ2-1; D is uncertain. Here the CDR3 reads CASNFDSYNEQFF. The CDR3 DNA reads as TGTGCCAGCAACTTTGATTCCTACAATGAGCAGTTCTTC.